These 16 T cell receptor beta chains share one sample of origin, sequenced in a study of T cell responses to AZD1222 COVID-19 vaccine. Produced via immunoSEQ multiplex PCR; TCRdb's table is partial and in-frame only. Of 110,000 to 150,000 clones in the sample, approximately 90% are singletons; the top ten hold around 4.7%. This specimen was peripheral blood, taken on day 0 of AZD1222 vaccination. These receptors all stem from an adult in good health.

This clone was seen just once. The J gene is TRBJ2-7, the V gene TRBV6-5; 13 positions match TRBD2. This CDR3 contains 15 residues. V dropped 4 bases and J dropped 2; count of bases not matched to a gene: 2. Germline V gene lookup returns CDR1 MNHEY and CDR2 SVGAGI. CDR3 nucleotide sequence: TGTGCCAGCAGTTCCGGGACTAGCGGGACCTACGAGCAGTACTTC. Its protein is CASSSGTSGTYEQYF.

V usage is TRBV30 and J usage is TRBJ2-2; TRBD1 is a possible D gene (5 bases). Trimming stripped 2 bases from V and 6 bases from J, with 7 bases between. Germline V gives CDR1 GTSNPN, CDR2 SVGIG (reference sequence). The length of the CDR3 is 12 residues. CDR3 sequence: CAWSKGSGELFF. As DNA, the CDR3 is TGTGCCTGGAGTAAGGGGTCCGGGGAGCTGTTTTTT. The full variable domain, its missing parts supplied by reference TRBV30 and TRBJ2-2, is SQTIHQWPATLVQPVGSPLSLECTVEGTSNPNLYWYRQAAGRGLQLLFYSVGIGQISSEVPQNLSASRPQDRQFILSSKKLLLSDSGFYLCAWSKGSGELFFGEGSRLTVL.

The CDR3 nucleotides read TGTGCCAGCAGCTTACTGAGCTATGGCTACACCTTC. Translating it yields CASSLLSYGYTF. This chain connects TRBV7-9 to TRBJ1-2; D gene uncertain. This CDR3 spans 12 amino acids. Germline V gene data show CDR1 as SEHNR and CDR2 as FQNEAQ (reference sequence). V was clipped by 2 bases and J by 4 bases, with 5 bases between them.

The J gene is TRBJ2-1, the V gene TRBV7-9; TRBD1 aligns across 8 bases. The V and J ends lost 3 bases and 8 bases, in that order; junction bases with no gene match: 9. CDR3 length: 15 residues. Germline CDR1 SEHNR, CDR2 FQNEAQ (reference sequence). In nucleotides, the CDR3 is TGTGCCAGCAGCTTCTTGATCCTGGACAGGGATGAGCAGTTCTTC. As protein: CASSFLILDRDEQFF.

The chain recombines TRBV10-3 with TRBJ2-3; no definite D call. Trimming took off 4 bases at V and 3 bases at J, with 17 bases between the two ends. CDR1 ENHRY and CDR2 SYGVKD come from the germline V gene. The CDR3 runs to 16 residues. The CDR3 region has the DNA TGTGCCATCAGTGCTTCAATGGCGCCAGGAACAGATACGCAGTATTTT. This sequence encodes CAISASMAPGTDTQYF.

The chain recombines TRBV6-5 with TRBJ1-1; TRBD1 is a possible D gene (5 bases). The CDR3 covers 15 residues. The V end was cut by 0 bases, the J end by 1 base, with 9 bases between. Per the germline V gene, CDR1 is MNHEY and CDR2 is SVGAGI. CDR3 amino acids: CASSYSGGPNTEAFF. CDR3 nucleotide sequence: TGTGCCAGCAGTTACTCTGGGGGACCGAACACTGAAGCTTTCTTT.

V usage is TRBV27 and J usage is TRBJ1-2; 7 bases line up with TRBD1. The junction had 4 bases not matched to a gene; V was cut back by 4 bases and J by 2 bases. The length of the CDR3 is 14 residues. Germline lookup yields CDR1 MNHEY and CDR2 SMNVEV (reference sequence). In DNA form, the CDR3 reads TGTGCCAGCAGTTCCGACAGGGCCAACTATGGCTACACCTTC. This encodes CASSSDRANYGYTF.

This clone was seen a single time. The chain employs TRBV21-1 and TRBJ2-7. TRBV21-1 has pseudogene status. This CDR3 contains 14 residues. The CDR3 DNA sequence: TGTGCCAGCAGCAATCTGGGTATCTCCTACGAGCAGTACTTC. Residues: CASSNLGISYEQYF.

The chain links TRBV19 to TRBJ2-7; D is possibly TRBD1 or TRBD2 (6 bases each). The V end lost 1 base, the J end lost 7 bases, and 17 bases lay between the germline ends. CDR1 LNHDA and CDR2 SQIVND come from the germline V gene (reference sequence). This CDR3 is 15 amino acids long. In nucleotides, the CDR3 is TGTGCCAGTAGTATAGCGTGGACTACTCAGGGGGAGCAGTACTTC. It is translated as CASSIAWTTQGEQYF.

The chain employs TRBV27 and TRBJ2-2, with a tentative D call TRBD2 (6 bases). The CDR3 is 15 amino acids. V shed 5 bases and J shed 5 bases, with 15 bases lying between them. The germline V gene encodes CDR1 MNHEY and CDR2 SMNVEV (reference sequence). The CDR3 bases are TGTGCCAGCAGTCTGGTGGGGGGTTCAACCGGGGAGCTGTTTTTT. Amino acid sequence: CASSLVGGSTGELFF.

The chain recombines TRBV7-2 with TRBJ1-1; the D gene is possibly TRBD1 (5 bases). CDR1 and CDR2 (germline): SGHTA, FQGNSA. CDR3 size: 12 residues. V dropped 3 bases and J dropped 6 bases, with 8 bases sitting between them. The CDR3 region is CASSFQGPEAFF. Here the CDR3 DNA reads TGTGCCAGCAGCTTTCAGGGCCCTGAAGCTTTCTTT.

This chain joins TRBV27 and TRBJ2-5; a possible D gene is TRBD2 (5 bases). The CDR3 has 13 amino acids. Germline lookup yields CDR1 MNHEY and CDR2 SMNVEV (reference sequence). The germline V and J ends were trimmed by 5 bases and 0 bases, with 7 bases remaining between them. CDR3 DNA: TGTGCCAGCAGTGACTACTACCAAGAGACCCAGTACTTC. The encoded protein is CASSDYYQETQYF.

The gene calls are TRBV7-2 and TRBJ1-5; D ambiguous. Deletions cut 0 bases from V and 4 bases from J, with 10 bases between. The CDR3 is made up of 15 amino acids. Germline V lookup: CDR1 SGHTA, CDR2 FQGNSA. Here the CDR3 DNA reads TGTGCCAGCAGCTTAGCGGCAGGCCCTAATCAGCCCCAGCATTTT. It encodes CASSLAAGPNQPQHF. The whole variable domain, filled in from reference TRBV7-2 and TRBJ1-5, reads GAGVSQSPSNKVTEKGKDVELRCDPISGHTALYWYRQSLGQGLEFLIYFQGNSAPDKSGLPSDRFSAERTGGSVSTLTIQRTQQEDSAVYLCASSLAAGPNQPQHFGDGTRLSIL.

The chain employs TRBV7-8 and TRBJ1-1; 7 bases are shared with TRBD1. The V segment lost 3 bases and the J segment 3 bases; nucleotides outside the gene matches: 7. This CDR3 is built from 15 residues. From germline, CDR1 is SGHVS and CDR2 FQNEAQ. CDR3 amino acids: CASSFNAQGYTEAFF. CDR3 nucleotides: TGTGCCAGCAGCTTTAACGCACAGGGGTACACTGAAGCTTTCTTT.

The rearrangement joins TRBV10-3 to TRBJ1-1, with 7 nucleotides matching TRBD1. Germline CDR1 and CDR2: ENHRY and SYGVKD. The CDR3 is 16 amino acids. Unmatched junction bases numbered 13, after V lost 6 bases and J lost 3 bases. The CDR3 sequence is CAISGTVRGWDTEAFF. CDR3 in DNA: TGTGCCATCAGCGGGACAGTTCGGGGTTGGGACACTGAAGCTTTCTTT.

There are a few counts of this clone. The V gene is TRBV7-3, the J gene TRBJ2-2, with TRBD1 matching 7 bases. The CDR3 runs to 16 residues. Germline CDR1 and CDR2: SGHTA and FQGTGA. Germline trimming cut 6 bases from V and 5 bases from J; bases unmatched to any gene: 12. CDR3 residues: CASSMTGTVQTGELFF. CDR3 bases: TGTGCCAGCAGTATGACCGGGACAGTTCAAACCGGGGAGCTGTTTTTT.